The 15 T cell receptor beta chains presented below share a single source sample, sequenced in a study of CD8 T cells in ankylosing spondylitis. From the 5' RACE reads, TCRdb called clonotypes with MiXCR, one entry per CDR3 protein. This sample yields more than 35,000 distinct CDR3 sequences, of which 4.5% to 6% are seen a single time; approximately 12% belongs to the top ten. The sequenced sample consisted of blood, either unsorted or a sorted T cell fraction (not recorded which). These receptors were collected from a male donor with ankylosing spondylitis or in good health (not recorded which).

This clonotype is deemed medium-sized. The gene calls are TRBV4-3 and TRBJ2-3, with D unresolved. The germline gives CDR1 LGHNA, CDR2 YSLEER. The CDR3 spans 15 residues. V was pared by 1 base and J by 3 bases, with 11 bases between. The CDR3 region is CASSQALEPTDTQYF. CDR3 sequence (DNA): TGCGCCAGCAGCCAAGCCCTAGAACCGACAGATACGCAGTATTTT.

This clonotype was picked up many times. The chain couples TRBV21-1 to TRBJ1-2. TRBV21-1 represents a pseudogene. The CDR3 loop spans 19 amino acids. For the CDR3, the DNA is TGTGCCAGCAGCAAAGGAACACCCCCGCTGACATCCAGGTGGAATGGCTACACCTTC. It is translated as CASSKGTPPLTSRWNGYTF.

Remarks on this clonotype: One base away lies a much larger clone, so this may be a sequencing read error. The J gene is TRBJ1-2, the V gene TRBV13; 7 nucleotides match TRBD1. This CDR3 comprises 17 residues. The J segment lost 10 bases and the V segment lost 1 base, leaving 18 bases of the junction unmatched. Germline lookup yields CDR1 PRHDT and CDR2 FYEKMQ (reference sequence). The CDR3 here is CASSLEEQYRGRGDYTF. The CDR3 DNA sequence: TGTGCCAGCAGCTTAGAAGAGCAGTACAGGGGAAGGGGTGACTACACCTTC.

This clonotype showed up many times. The chain is built from TRBV20-1 and TRBJ2-1; 7 positions match TRBD2. The germline V gene has CDR1 DFQATT and CDR2 SNEGSKA (reference sequence). The V segment lost 0 bases and the J segment 7 bases; nucleotides outside the gene matches: 9. The CDR3 covers 15 residues. The CDR3 region is CSARDSGPSQNEQFF. The CDR3 DNA follows: TGCAGTGCTAGAGATAGCGGGCCCAGCCAAAATGAGCAGTTCTTC.

Turning to this clonotype: With a much larger clone just one base away, this may be a read error. Since the CDR3 does not end with the conserved phenylalanine or tryptophan, this likely comes from a read error. The chain links TRBV4-3 to TRBJ1-5; D remains ambiguous. Trimming cost V 1 base and J 7 bases, with 14 bases left between them. Germline loops: CDR1 LGHNA, CDR2 YSLEER. This CDR3 has 15 residues. The CDR3 DNA follows: TGCGCCAGCAGCCAAGTCACCGGGGTCCGACAGCCCCAGCATCTT. Residues: CASSQVTGVRQPQHL.

In regard to this clonotype: This could be a read error, since a much larger clone is one nucleotide away. The chain is built from TRBV7-9 and TRBJ2-5; no firm D call. This CDR3 has 14 residues. CDR1 is SEHNR, CDR2 FQNEAQ, per germline (reference sequence). The chain's CDR3 is CASSPRIKQETQCF. CDR3 nucleotide sequence: TGTGCCAGCAGCCCCCGTATCAAGCAAGAGACCCAGTGCTTC. The full variable domain, its missing parts supplied by reference TRBV7-9 and TRBJ2-5, is DTGVSQNPRHKITKRGQNVTFRCDPISEHNRLYWYRQTLGQGPEFLTYFQNEAQLEKSRLLSDRFSAERPKGSFSTLEIQRTEQGDSAMYLCASSPRIKQETQCFGPGTRLLVL.

This chain connects TRBV27 to TRBJ2-5, with D perhaps matching TRBD2 (6 bases). The CDR3 covers 17 residues. CDR1 MNHEY and CDR2 SMNVEV come from the germline V gene (reference sequence). Deletions cut 0 bases from V and 5 bases from J, with 19 bases between. The CDR3 DNA is TGTGCCAGCAGTTTATCAGCTAGGGGAGGTCTCGTGGAGACCCAGTACTTC. It specifies CASSLSARGGLVETQYF.

This clonotype was seen many times. The rearrangement joins TRBV3-1 to TRBJ2-7; TRBD2 aligns across 8 bases. Germline-derived CDR1 and CDR2 are LGHDT and YNNKEL (reference sequence). The CDR3 contains 16 residues. Germline trimming cut 5 bases from V and 2 bases from J; bases unmatched to any gene: 11. CDR3 bases: TGTGCCAGCAGCTCAGACGTCCTAGCGGGTACCTACGAGCAGTACTTC. This sequence encodes CASSSDVLAGTYEQYF.

This clonotype was seen repeatedly, ten times or more. The chain recombines TRBV5-1 with TRBJ1-2; TRBD1 matches at 8 bases. J gave up 6 bases and V 4 bases, and 20 bases lay outside the gene matches. Germline CDR1 SGHRS, CDR2 YFSETQ. CDR3 length: 18 amino acids. The CDR3 sequence is CASSLLSSGQGFWDGYTF. The CDR3 region has the DNA TGCGCCAGCAGCCTTCTATCGTCAGGACAGGGTTTTTGGGATGGCTACACCTTC.

This clonotype was found many times. This chain uses TRBV29-1 with TRBJ2-2; the match to TRBD2 covers 7 bases. CDR3 length: 16 residues. CDR1 and CDR2 from the germline V gene are SQVTM and ANQGSEA. J was trimmed by 3 bases and V by 0 bases; bases with no gene match: 7. The CDR3 sequence is CSVEDTGRDYTGELFF. In DNA, the CDR3 is TGCAGCGTTGAAGATACTGGGAGGGACTACACCGGGGAGCTGTTTTTT.

By sample share, this clonotype is medium-sized. The chain combines TRBV27 with TRBJ2-1, with D perhaps matching TRBD1 (6 bases). V was cut by 0 bases and J by 10 bases, with 13 bases left in between. CDR1 is MNHEY, CDR2 SMNVEV, per germline (reference sequence). There are 14 residues in the CDR3. CDR3 sequence: CASSLSQGTREQFF. CDR3 DNA: TGTGCCAGCAGTTTATCGCAGGGGACACGCGAGCAGTTCTTC.

This clonotype has a handful of counts. An end of the junction differs from the germline gene, which may be a read error. This chain joins TRBV12-3 or TRBV12-4 and TRBJ1-1; D remains ambiguous. There are 13 residues in the CDR3. The CDR3 sequence: CVSSRNMNTEAFF. Here the CDR3 DNA reads TGTGTCAGCAGTAGGAACATGAACACTGAAGCTTTCTTT.

This clonotype was counted many times. The chain uses TRBV6-5 and TRBJ1-1; weak D call: TRBD1 (6 bases). The V gene lost 4 bases and the J gene lost 3 bases, with 15 bases spanning the gap. The CDR3 is 15 residues long. Germline CDR1 reads MNHEY; CDR2 reads SVGAGI. This CDR3 reads CASSLGGLVDTEAFF. CDR3 nucleotide sequence: TGTGCCAGCAGTTTGGGGGGGCTAGTGGACACTGAAGCTTTCTTT.

The sample holds many counts of this clonotype. J is TRBJ1-6 and V is TRBV20-1; 9 bases line up with TRBD1. Unmatched junction bases numbered 9, after V lost 6 bases and J lost 0 bases. The CDR3 has 17 residues. Germline assignment: CDR1 DFQATT and CDR2 SNEGSKA (reference sequence). The CDR3: CSAAGTGRSSYNSPLHF. CDR3 nucleotide sequence: TGCAGTGCCGCCGGGACAGGGAGAAGCTCCTATAATTCACCCCTCCACTTT.

By sample fraction, this clonotype is medium-sized (0.01 to 0.1%). This chain uses TRBV5-5 with TRBJ2-7; D possibly uses TRBD1 or TRBD2 (5 bases each). CDR3 length equals 13 residues. The V and J ends lost 3 bases and 3 bases respectively, with 10 bases between them. Looked up from germline, CDR1 is SGHKS and CDR2 is YYEKEE (reference sequence). CDR3 sequence: CASSSGTYYEQYF. The CDR3 bases are TGTGCCAGCAGCTCCGGGACCTACTACGAGCAGTACTTC.